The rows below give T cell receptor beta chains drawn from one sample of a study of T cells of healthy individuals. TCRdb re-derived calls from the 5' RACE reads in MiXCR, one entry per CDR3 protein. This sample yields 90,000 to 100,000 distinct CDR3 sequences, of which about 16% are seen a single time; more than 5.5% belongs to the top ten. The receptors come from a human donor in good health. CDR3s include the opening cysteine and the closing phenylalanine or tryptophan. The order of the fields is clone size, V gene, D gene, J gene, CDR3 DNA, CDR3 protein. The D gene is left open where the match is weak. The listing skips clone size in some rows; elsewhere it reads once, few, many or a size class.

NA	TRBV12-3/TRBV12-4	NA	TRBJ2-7	TGTGCCAGCAGTTTAGCCTCTAGCTCCGAGCAGTACTTC	CASSLASSSEQYF
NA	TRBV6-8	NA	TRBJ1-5	TGTGCCAGCAGTTACTCCTCAGGGCCCAATCAGCCCCAGCATTTT	CASSYSSGPNQPQHF
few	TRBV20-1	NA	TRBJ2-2	TGCAGTGCTAGGAATCTCAGGGGAAGTACCGGGGAGCTGTTTTTT	CSARNLRGSTGELFF
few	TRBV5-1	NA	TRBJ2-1	TGCGCCAGCAGCGCCGAGCCCGGGAGCAATGAGCAGTTCTTC	CASSAEPGSNEQFF
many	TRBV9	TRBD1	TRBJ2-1	TGTGCCAGCAGCGCAGAGGAGGACAGGGGGCCCTACAATGAGCAGTTCTTC	CASSAEEDRGPYNEQFF
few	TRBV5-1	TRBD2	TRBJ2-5	TGCGCCAGCAGCCTGGGAGGGACTAGTGGGACCCAAGAGACCCAGTACTTC	CASSLGGTSGTQETQYF
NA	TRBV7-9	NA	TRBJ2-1	TGTGCCAGCAGCTTAGCAGGGGTTTACAATGAGCAGTTCTTC	CASSLAGVYNEQFF
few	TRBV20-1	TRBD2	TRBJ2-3	TGCAGTGCTAGGACGGCAGGGAGGGAGACAGATACGCAGTATTTT	CSARTAGRETDTQYF
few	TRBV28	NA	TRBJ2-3	TGTGCCAGCAGTTTAGACTCAGGGGCCCACCCTAGCACAGATACGCAGTATTTT	CASSLDSGAHPSTDTQYF
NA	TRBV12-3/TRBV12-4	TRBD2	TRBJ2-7	TGTGCCAGCAACCTAGCGGGCAACTCCTACGAGCGGTACTTC	CASNLAGNSYERYF
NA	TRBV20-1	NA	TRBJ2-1	TGCAGTGCTAGAGGACTGGTTTACAATGAGCAGTTCTTC	CSARGLVYNEQFF
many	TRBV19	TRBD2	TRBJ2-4	TGTGCCAGTGGCGGACTAGCGGGAATCATGGTACTGGCCAAAAACATTCAGTACTTC	CASGGLAGIMVLAKNIQYF
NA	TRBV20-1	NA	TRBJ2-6	TGCAGTGCTAGGATGTCAGGGATAGCTGGGGCCAACGTCCTGACTTTC	CSARMSGIAGANVLTF
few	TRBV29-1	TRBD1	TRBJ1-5	TGCAGCGTCACCGACAGGGCCGGGCAGCCCCAGCATTTT	CSVTDRAGQPQHF
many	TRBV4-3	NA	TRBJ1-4	TGCGCCAGCAGCCAAGAGCTTTTCGGAAATGAAAAACTGTTTTTT	CASSQELFGNEKLFF
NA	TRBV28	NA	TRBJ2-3	TGTGCCAGCAGTTTAATAGGGGGATTCGACACAGATACGCAGTATTTT	CASSLIGGFDTDTQYF
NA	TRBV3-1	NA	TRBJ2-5	TGTGCCAGCAGCCAAGCGGGGGAAGAGACCCAGTACTTC	CASSQAGEETQYF
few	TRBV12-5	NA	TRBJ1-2	TGTGCTAGTGGACCAGACCCTCCCGGGTTTCATGGCTACACCTTC	CASGPDPPGFHGYTF
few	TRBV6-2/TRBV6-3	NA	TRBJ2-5	TGTGCCAGCAGTTACTCGAGACATGCCCAGTACTTC	CASSYSRHAQYF
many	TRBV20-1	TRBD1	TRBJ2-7	TGCAGTGCACTAGACAGGGGCTACGAGCAGTACTTC	CSALDRGYEQYF
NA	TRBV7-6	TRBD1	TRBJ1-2	TGTGCCAGCAGCGGGGGACAGGGGTCAGGGGGCTACACCTTC	CASSGGQGSGGYTF
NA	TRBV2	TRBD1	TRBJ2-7	TGTGCCAGCAGGCCCGGCCCTGGACAGGGGGCCTACGAGCAGTACTTC	CASRPGPGQGAYEQYF
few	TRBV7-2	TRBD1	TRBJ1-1	TGTGCCAGCAGCTACACAACACAGGGGTTGACTGAAGCTTTCTTT	CASSYTTQGLTEAFF
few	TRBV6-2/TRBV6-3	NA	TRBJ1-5	TGTGCCAGCAGTTATCGAGTTGTGGTGAATCAGCCCCAGCATTTT	CASSYRVVVNQPQHF
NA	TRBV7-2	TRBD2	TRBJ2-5	TGTGCCAGCAGCTCGCCGATGACTAGCGGGGGGGCAGAGGAGACCCAGTACTTC	CASSSPMTSGGAEETQYF
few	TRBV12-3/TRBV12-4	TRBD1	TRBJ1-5	TGTGCCAGCAGAGGGACAGGTGACAATCAGCCCCAGCATTTT	CASRGTGDNQPQHF
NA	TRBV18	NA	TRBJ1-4	TGTGCCAGCTCACCACGCAGCATAGGTGGGGAAAAACTGTTTTTT	CASSPRSIGGEKLFF
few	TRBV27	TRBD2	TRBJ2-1	TGTGCCAGCAGTTTCTATGGGAGGGCCAATGAGCAGTTCTTC	CASSFYGRANEQFF
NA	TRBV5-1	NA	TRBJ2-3	TGCGCCAGCAGCTTGGGACAGCCCACAGATACGCAGTATTTT	CASSLGQPTDTQYF
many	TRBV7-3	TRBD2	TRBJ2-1	TGTGCCAGCAGCTTAAAACCCCTCGGGGGGGCGGGGGGTTCCTACAATGAGCAGTTCTTC	CASSLKPLGGAGGSYNEQFF
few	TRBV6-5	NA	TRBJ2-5	TGTGCCAGCAGTTACTTGGGGTCCCAAGAGACCCAGTACTTC	CASSYLGSQETQYF
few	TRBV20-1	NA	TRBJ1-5	TGCAGTGCTAGAGATCAGGGACAAGTGGGCAATCAGCCCCAGCATTTT	CSARDQGQVGNQPQHF